This paragraph reports one T cell receptor beta chain. These data belong to a study of blood T cell repertoires in COVID-19. Background on the study: In each case, the material was cDNA or gDNA derived from T cells, B-cell-depleted T cells, or PBMCs.

The germline V gene has CDR1 SGHTS and CDR2 YDEGEE. CDR3 length equals 16 residues. The ends lost 3 bases at V and 5 bases at J; junction bases unmatched: 9. The protocol was immunoSEQ multiplex PCR, while the TCRdb copy is restricted to in-frame clones and leaves out a portion. The profile shows about 310,000 clones, 80% to 90% of them singletons. The chain recombines TRBV5-8 with TRBJ2-3, with 10 bases aligning to TRBD2. Specimen: peripheral blood. The sequence was obtained from a man aged 45-60 years with active or convalescent COVID-19. In nucleotides, the CDR3 is TGTGCCAGCAGCTCCGCAGCGGGGGGGCCGGTAGATACGCAGTATTTT. It translates to CASSSAAGGPVDTQYF.